The next 26 T cell receptor beta chains were all read from a single sample in a study of blood T cell repertoires in COVID-19. Data came from immunoSEQ multiplex PCR; TCRdb stores just in-frame clones and leaves some out. Seen here are about 160,000 clones, 87% observed once, and the top ten hold 7% to 8%. The specimen sequenced was PBMCs or T cells enriched from blood (not recorded which). These receptor sequences come from a woman between 50 and 59 years old who had recovered from COVID-19.

The J gene is TRBJ1-1, the V gene TRBV7-2; 11 bases fit TRBD1. The CDR3 runs 15 residues. Germline CDR1 is SGHTA and CDR2 is FQGNSA. V dropped 6 bases and J dropped 8; count of bases not matched to a gene: 11. This chain's CDR3 is CASRHGGDRGEEAFF. The CDR3 DNA sequence: TGTGCCAGCAGGCATGGCGGGGACAGGGGGGAGGAAGCTTTCTTT.

This clone was detected only a few times. The rearrangement uses TRBV11-2 and TRBJ2-7; D call uncertain. CDR3 length: 14 residues. Trimming cost V 2 bases and J 3 bases, with 11 bases left between them. Germline-derived CDR1 and CDR2 are SGHAT and FQNNGV. This chain's CDR3 is CASSLIAGIYEQYF. In nucleotides, the CDR3 is TGTGCCAGCAGCTTAATCGCAGGCATCTACGAGCAGTACTTC.

J is TRBJ1-1 and V is TRBV5-1; possibly TRBD1 for D (6 bases). V was pared by 5 bases and J by 2 bases, with 7 bases between. The CDR3 covers 12 residues. Germline values: CDR1 SGHRS, CDR2 YFSETQ. The CDR3 coding sequence is TGCGCCAGCAGAGGGGGAAACACTGAAGCTTTCTTT. This codes for CASRGGNTEAFF.

This rearrangement joins TRBV12-3 or TRBV12-4 to TRBJ2-2; the match to TRBD2 covers 8 bases. Trimming at V came to 5 bases and at J to 7 bases, leaving 3 bases not matched to a gene. The length of the CDR3 is 13 residues. CDR3 DNA sequence: TGTGCCAGCAGTAGCGGGAGCTACGGGGAGCTGTTTTTT. Translating gives CASSSGSYGELFF.

The chain carries TRBV19 and TRBJ1-1; D might be TRBD1 (5 bases). The CDR3 contains 13 residues. The V gene's germline CDR1 is LNHDA and CDR2 SQIVND (reference sequence). V was trimmed by 1 base and J by 6 bases, leaving 9 bases between them. The CDR3 nucleotides are TGTGCCAGTAGTATAGTAGGGGATGCTGAAGCTTTCTTT. Protein: CASSIVGDAEAFF.

This chain joins TRBV21-1 and TRBJ1-1; the D call in the table, TRBD1, was not verified against the DNA. TRBV21-1 is a documented pseudogene. The CDR3 is 12 amino acids. Written as DNA, the CDR3 is TGTGCCAGCAGACAGATGAACACTGAAGCTTTCTTT. It specifies CASRQMNTEAFF.

The genes are TRBV6-4 and TRBJ2-3, with D perhaps matching TRBD2 (5 bases). The germline V and J ends were trimmed by 5 bases and 6 bases, with 9 bases remaining between them. The CDR3 spans 12 residues. Per the germline V gene, CDR1 is MRHNA and CDR2 is SNTAGT. As DNA, the CDR3 is TGTGCCAGCAGTAGCGGTGGTGATACGCAGTATTTT. Translated, it gives CASSSGGDTQYF.

The chain is built from TRBV6-5 and TRBJ1-1; TRBD1 agrees at 7 bases. J gave up 2 bases and V 0 bases, and 3 bases lay outside the gene matches. CDR3 size: 15 residues. CDR1 and CDR2 (germline): MNHEY, SVGAGI. The chain's CDR3 is CASSYSGQRNTEAFF. CDR3 in DNA: TGTGCCAGCAGTTACTCGGGACAGAGAAACACTGAAGCTTTCTTT.

This clone was observed once. The chain couples TRBV5-1 to TRBJ2-2; D not certain. This CDR3 has 13 residues. Trimming pared 1 base from V and 3 bases from J, leaving 4 bases between. The germline V gene encodes CDR1 SGHRS and CDR2 YFSETQ. The CDR3 sequence: CASSLSDTGELFF. CDR3 sequence (DNA): TGCGCCAGCAGCTTGTCGGACACCGGGGAGCTGTTTTTT.

The genes are TRBV6-5 and TRBJ1-2; 8 bases align to TRBD1. The V segment lost 6 bases and the J segment 3 bases; nucleotides outside the gene matches: 9. This CDR3 spans 15 amino acids. CDR1 and CDR2 from the germline V gene are MNHEY and SVGAGI. The CDR3 loop reads CASRADRGGDYGYTF. CDR3 DNA sequence: TGTGCCAGCAGGGCAGACAGGGGAGGGGACTATGGCTACACCTTC.

The genes are TRBV28 and TRBJ2-7; 15 nucleotides align to TRBD2. Looked up from germline, CDR1 is MDHEN and CDR2 is SYDVKM. CDR3 size: 18 residues. V trimming: 3 bases; J trimming: 2 bases; junction bases outside the gene matches: 8. The CDR3, as DNA: TGTGCCAGCAGTTTGGGCGACCGGACTAGCGGGAGGGCCTACGAGCAGTACTTC. Protein product: CASSLGDRTSGRAYEQYF.

The CDR3 region has the DNA TGTGCCAGCAGCCAATCGTCTTTTAGCACTGAAGCTTTCTTT. Translation gives CASSQSSFSTEAFF. V is TRBV16 and J is TRBJ1-1; D not certain. The CDR3 covers 14 residues. CDR1 and CDR2 from the germline V gene are KGHSY and FQNENV. Trimming cost V 0 bases and J 4 bases, with 9 bases left between them.

The V and J genes are TRBV2 and TRBJ2-7; D remains ambiguous. V shed 10 bases and J shed 3 bases, with 10 bases lying between them. Per germline, CDR1 SNHLY and CDR2 FYNNEI. The CDR3 contains 11 residues. The CDR3 loop is CATAVNYEQYF. CDR3 nucleotide sequence: TGTGCCACCGCGGTTAACTACGAGCAGTACTTC.

A word on this clone: Other DNA sequences in the sample encode the same CDR3. The chain employs TRBV24-1 and TRBJ1-2; no reliable D call. CDR1 and CDR2 (germline): KGHDR, SFDVKD. Trimming removed 2 bases from V and 4 bases from J, with 4 bases in between. There are 12 residues in the CDR3. The CDR3 sequence: CATSDYSYGYTF. CDR3 bases: TGTGCCACCAGTGATTACAGCTATGGCTACACCTTC.

The rearrangement links TRBV3-1 (or the pseudogene TRBV3-2) to TRBJ2-7; a possible D gene is TRBD2 (6 bases). The length of the CDR3 is 18 residues. V was cut by 0 bases and J by 2 bases, with 20 bases left in between. Germline CDR1 is LGHDT and CDR2 is YNNKEL (reference sequence). CDR3 sequence: CASSQDPRRLAGTYEQYF. CDR3 sequence (DNA): TGTGCCAGCAGCCAAGACCCGAGGAGATTGGCGGGGACCTACGAGCAGTACTTC.

This clone was detected once. This chain uses TRBV7-8 with TRBJ2-7, with TRBD1 matching over 8 bases. V lost 5 bases to trimming and J lost 5 bases; unmatched junction nucleotides: 8. CDR3 length equals 14 residues. The germline V gene encodes CDR1 SGHVS and CDR2 FQNEAQ. In DNA form, the CDR3 reads TGTGCCAGCAGCGCCGGGACAGGCGGCGACGAGCAGTACTTC. Amino acids: CASSAGTGGDEQYF.

CDR3 DNA: TGTGCCAGCAGCTCAGACAGGGTGAGGGCTGAAGCTTTCTTT. Translated: CASSSDRVRAEAFF. The rearrangement uses TRBV7-9 and TRBJ1-1; 7 bases map to TRBD1. The J segment lost 6 bases and the V segment lost 4 bases, leaving 8 bases of the junction unmatched. CDR3 size: 14 residues. Germline V CDR1 and CDR2: SEHNR, FQNEAQ (reference sequence).

This chain uses TRBV3-1 (or the pseudogene TRBV3-2) with TRBJ2-3, with 10 bases that match TRBD2. The trim removed 4 bases at V and 0 bases at J, leaving 1 base unmatched. The CDR3 totals 15 residues. Germline V gene lookup returns CDR1 LGHDT and CDR2 YNNKEL (reference sequence). In DNA form, the CDR3 reads TGTGCCAGCAGCCTGACTAGCGGGAGCACAGATACGCAGTATTTT. Protein: CASSLTSGSTDTQYF.

V and J are TRBV2 and TRBJ1-3; unclear D gene. The germline V and J ends were trimmed by 4 bases and 0 bases, with 10 bases remaining between them. CDR3 length equals 15 residues. The germline CDR1 and CDR2 sequences are SNHLY and FYNNEI. For the CDR3, the DNA is TGTGCCAGCAGTGCCCGGTTCACCTCTGGAAACACCATATATTTT. This translates into CASSARFTSGNTIYF. Based on the CDR3 plus reference TRBV2 and TRBJ1-3, the full variable domain is EPEVTQTPSHQVTQMGQEVILRCVPISNHLYFYWYRQILGQKVEFLVSFYNNEISEKSEIFDDQFSVERPDGSNFTLKIRSTKLEDSAMYFCASSARFTSGNTIYFGEGSWLTVV.

V usage is TRBV18 and J usage is TRBJ2-1; 9 nucleotides align to TRBD2. The junction had 5 bases not matched to a gene; V was cut back by 2 bases and J by 9 bases. Per the germline V gene, CDR1 is KGHSH and CDR2 is LQKENI. The CDR3 spans 14 residues. The CDR3 nucleotides read TGTGCCAGCTCACCAACCTCTAGCGGGATTGAGCAGTTCTTC. It encodes CASSPTSSGIEQFF.

CDR3 in DNA: TGTGCCAGCAGTTTACACGGGAACTATGGCTACACCTTC. Its protein product is CASSLHGNYGYTF. The V gene is TRBV12-3 or TRBV12-4, the J gene TRBJ1-2; the D is unclear. V lost 2 bases, J lost 2 bases, and 6 bases lay in between. The CDR3 covers 13 residues.

The chain is built from TRBV5-5 and TRBJ2-1; maybe TRBD1 (5 bases). Trimming took off 2 bases at V and 12 bases at J, with 12 bases between the two ends. Germline CDR1 reads SGHKS; CDR2 reads YYEKEE (reference sequence). The CDR3 runs to 12 residues. CDR3 DNA sequence: TGTGCCAGCAGCTTTGTAGGGGTTTGGCAGTTCTTC. This encodes CASSFVGVWQFF. Together with reference TRBV5-5 and TRBJ2-1, the CDR3 gives the full variable domain: DAGVTQSPTHLIKTRGQQVTLRCSPISGHKSVSWYQQVLGQGPQFIFQYYEKEERGRGNFPDRFSARQFPNYSSELNVNALLLGDSALYLCASSFVGVWQFFGPGTRLTVL.

J is TRBJ2-3 and V is TRBV2; TRBD2 might be the D (5 bases). Trimming shortened V by 0 bases and J by 2 bases, and 12 bases separated the two germline ends. The CDR3 totals 16 residues. Germline V gives CDR1 SNHLY, CDR2 FYNNEI. This CDR3 reads CASSEARAGYTDTQYF. As DNA, the CDR3 is TGTGCCAGCAGTGAAGCGCGGGCAGGATACACAGATACGCAGTATTTT.

This chain connects TRBV4-2 to TRBJ2-1; 9 positions agree with TRBD2. Losses at the gene ends were 0 bases for V and 8 bases for J; bases not matched to a gene: 11. CDR1 LGHNA and CDR2 YNFKEQ come from the germline V gene. The CDR3 loop spans 17 amino acids. The CDR3 sequence is CASSQDSVRGRADEQFF. For the CDR3, the DNA is TGTGCCAGCAGCCAAGATTCAGTCCGCGGGAGGGCCGATGAGCAGTTCTTC.

The sample holds a few counts of this clone. This chain uses TRBV11-3 with TRBJ2-2; D is ambiguous. V dropped 5 bases and J dropped 9 bases, with 19 bases sitting between them. CDR3 length: 15 amino acids. Germline assignment: CDR1 SGHNT and CDR2 YENEEA. The CDR3: CASSTVFSKYRELFF. CDR3 nucleotide sequence: TGTGCCAGCAGCACAGTCTTTTCGAAGTACCGGGAGCTGTTTTTT.

The chain couples TRBV10-3 to TRBJ1-4, with unresolved D. The CDR3 consists of 13 residues. CDR1 is ENHRY and CDR2 is SYGVKD in the germline V gene. V dropped 6 bases and J dropped 1 base, with 6 bases sitting between them. CDR3: CAIRGETNEKLFF. The CDR3 region has the DNA TGTGCCATCAGGGGCGAAACTAATGAAAAACTGTTTTTT.